Listed below are T cell receptor beta chains from one sample, sequenced in a study of human T cells and chemical hapten exposure. One entry per CDR3 protein results from TCRdb running MiXCR on the RACE reads. The sample has tens of thousands of distinct CDR3 sequences, roughly 12% seen once; the top ten hold around 2.4%. The starting material was whole blood, obtained in connection with sensitization to the hapten diphenylcyclopropenone (DPC). The receptors here all came from a man younger than 40 with alopecia areata. Some clones in this sample may be carry-over from other donors' samples. CDR3s include the opening cysteine and the closing phenylalanine or tryptophan. A D gene is named only where the DNA matches it firmly. Rows may omit the clone size; those that give it use once, few, many or a size class.

TRBV29-1,TRBD1,-,14,TRBJ2-7,TGCAGCTCCCTCGATGGACAGGGGACCGACGAGCAGTACTTC,CSSLDGQGTDEQYF
TRBV5-1,TRBD2,-,14,TRBJ2-7,TGCGCCAGCGCAGACAGCGGGGGGGCCTACGAGCAGTACTTC,CASADSGGAYEQYF
TRBV11-1,-,few,13,TRBJ1-6,TGTGCCAGCAGCCCCGGCGGGTATTCACCCCTCCACTTT,CASSPGGYSPLHF
TRBV7-8,TRBD2,few,15,TRBJ2-3,TGTGCCAGCAGCTTTAGCGGGGGGAAGACAGATACGCAGTATTTT,CASSFSGGKTDTQYF
TRBV19,TRBD2,-,15,TRBJ2-1,TGTGCCAGTAGTATAGGGGGGACTAGTCGCAATGAGCAGTTCTTC,CASSIGGTSRNEQFF
TRBV7-2,TRBD1,few,18,TRBJ2-6,TGTGCCAGCAGCCAGAAGGGACAGGGCCTCCTCAAGGCCAACGTCCTGACTTTC,CASSQKGQGLLKANVLTF
TRBV28,TRBD1,-,14,TRBJ1-2,TGTGCCAGCAGTTCCGGGACAGGGGGCTTTGGCTACACCTTC,CASSSGTGGFGYTF
TRBV20-1,TRBD1,-,14,TRBJ2-3,TGCAGTGTGGCCCCGGGACAGGGGCCAGATACGCAGTATTTT,CSVAPGQGPDTQYF
TRBV2,-,many,13,TRBJ2-1,TGTGCCAGCAGGATTCAGGGCGGGAATGAGCAGTTCTTC,CASRIQGGNEQFF
TRBV7-2,-,-,16,TRBJ2-3,TGTGCCAGCAGCTTACCTACTAGACGTAGCACAGATACGCAGTATTTT,CASSLPTRRSTDTQYF
TRBV27,-,many,16,TRBJ1-5,TGTGCCAGCAGTCTGGGTGGCACAGTGGGCGGGCAGCCCCAGCATTTT,CASSLGGTVGGQPQHF
TRBV18,-,many,15,TRBJ1-1,TGTGCCAGCTCACCAAGCAGGGTAGGCGACACTGAAGCTTTCTTT,CASSPSRVGDTEAFF
TRBV28,TRBD2,few,19,TRBJ2-2,TGTGCCAGCAGTTTATTGCGGGGGGCGGCACGAGGGGACACCGGGGAGCTGTTTTTT,CASSLLRGAARGDTGELFF
TRBV3-1,-,once,14,TRBJ2-7,TGTGCCAGCAGCCAAGAGGCAAAGCCCGTGGAGCAGTACTTC,CASSQEAKPVEQYF
TRBV2,-,many,16,TRBJ2-1,TGTGCCAGCAGTGAAGGTCGTCAGCTAGCCGGCAATGAGCAGTTCTTC,CASSEGRQLAGNEQFF
TRBV6-5,-,few,15,TRBJ2-5,TGTGCCAGCAGTTTAACTCACAATGCGGGAGAGACCCAGTACTTC,CASSLTHNAGETQYF
TRBV28,-,-,13,TRBJ1-1,TGTGCCAGCAGAACAGGGATGAACACTGAAGCTTTCTTT,CASRTGMNTEAFF
TRBV4-3,-,many,14,TRBJ1-6,TGCGCCAGCAGCCAAGAATTCTCAGGTTTCCTCCTCCACTTT,CASSQEFSGFLLHF
TRBV18,TRBD1,few,13,TRBJ1-1,TGTGCCAGCGAAACAGGGGAGTACACTGAAGCTTTCTTT,CASETGEYTEAFF
TRBV7-6,-,few,13,TRBJ1-5,TGTGCCAGCAGTCTAGGGTGGGATCAGCCCCAGCATTTT,CASSLGWDQPQHF
TRBV7-8,-,many,16,TRBJ2-3,TGTGCCAGCAGCTCCTACACCCTGGTGGGCACAGATACGCAGTATTTT,CASSSYTLVGTDTQYF
TRBV7-9,TRBD2,many,13,TRBJ2-2,TGTGCCAGCAGCTACCGGACTAGAAGGGAGCTGTTTTTT,CASSYRTRRELFF
TRBV4-1,TRBD2,-,16,TRBJ2-1,TGCGCCAGCAGCCAAGAACGAGGCGGGGGGCTTAATGAGCAGTTCTTC,CASSQERGGGLNEQFF
TRBV27,-,-,18,TRBJ2-4,TGTGCCAGCAGTTTACGCCGGGGACAGCCGGGGGACAAAAACATTCAGTACTTC,CASSLRRGQPGDKNIQYF
TRBV20-1,-,many,16,TRBJ2-7,TGCAGTGCTATCATTTCGTCCCGGCAGACCGTCTACGAGCAGTACTTC,CSAIISSRQTVYEQYF
TRBV12-3/TRBV12-4,TRBD1,few,15,TRBJ1-2,TGTGCCAGCAGTCCCCTGACAGGGCCCTTTTATGGCTACACCTTC,CASSPLTGPFYGYTF
TRBV7-9,-,few,15,TRBJ2-1,TGTGCCAGCAGCTTCCAGGAGGCACCTTACAATGAGCAGTTCTTC,CASSFQEAPYNEQFF
TRBV18,-,few,15,TRBJ1-2,TGTGCCAGCTCACCACCGTCACGATCTAACTATGGCTACACCTTC,CASSPPSRSNYGYTF
TRBV4-3,-,many,15,TRBJ2-3,TGCGCCAGCAGCCAAGGAGGAAGGGGCACAGATACGCAGTATTTT,CASSQGGRGTDTQYF
TRBV7-3,TRBD2,many,16,TRBJ2-1,TGTGCCAGCAGCCCACTAAGCGGGGGGGCCGTCAATGAGCAGTTCTTC,CASSPLSGGAVNEQFF
TRBV27,TRBD1,many,13,TRBJ2-7,TGTGCCAGCAAACAGGGGGCATCATACGAGCAGTACTTC,CASKQGASYEQYF
TRBV19,-,few,13,TRBJ2-6,TGTGCCAGTACCCTCTCTGGGGCCAACGTCCTGACTTTC,CASTLSGANVLTF
TRBV10-3,-,once,12,TRBJ2-7,TGTGCCATCAGGGCCGGGAAATACGAGCAGTACTTC,CAIRAGKYEQYF
TRBV7-9,TRBD1,many,16,TRBJ2-2,TGTGCCAGCAGCTCCGGACAGGGCAGATCCACCGGGGAGCTGTTTTTT,CASSSGQGRSTGELFF
TRBV5-5,-,many,12,TRBJ1-1,TGTGCCAGCAGCTTCAGAAAGGCTGAAGCTTTCTTT,CASSFRKAEAFF
TRBV12-3/TRBV12-4,-,-,15,TRBJ1-2,TGTGCCAGCTCCCTTATTCGGGGGGTAAACTATGGCTACACCTTC,CASSLIRGVNYGYTF
TRBV27,-,few,15,TRBJ2-7,TGTGCCAGCAGTTTATCTACCCCGGCTGCCTACGAGCAGTACTTC,CASSLSTPAAYEQYF
TRBV18,-,many,16,TRBJ2-3,TGTGCCAGCTCACGTAAAGGGCAGAAGGGTTCAGATACGCAGTATTTT,CASSRKGQKGSDTQYF
TRBV12-3/TRBV12-4,-,few,13,TRBJ1-1,TGTGCCAGCAGTTATACGAAGAACACTGAAGCTTTCTTT,CASSYTKNTEAFF
TRBV4-3,-,many,14,TRBJ1-3,TGCGCCAGCAGCCAAGGGATCTCTGGAAACACCATATATTTT,CASSQGISGNTIYF
TRBV20-1,TRBD1,few,14,TRBJ2-3,TGCAGTGCACAGACAGGGCTCTCTGGGGATACGCAGTATTTT,CSAQTGLSGDTQYF
TRBV7-2,-,many,17,TRBJ2-3,TGTGCCAGCAGCTTGCAAGGTTACTACGCTAGCACAGATACGCAGTATTTT,CASSLQGYYASTDTQYF
TRBV12-5,TRBD1,many,13,TRBJ2-7,TGTGCTAGTGGAGCGGACAGGGTCGGTGAGCAGTACTTC,CASGADRVGEQYF
TRBV6-5,TRBD1,many,19,TRBJ2-1,TGTGCCAGCAGTTACAAGAAGGTGGGACAGGGTAAGATCGACAATGAGCAGTTCTTC,CASSYKKVGQGKIDNEQFF
TRBV7-6,-,few,14,TRBJ1-1,TGTGCCAGCAGCGCAGCGGCCAGCCACACTGAAGCTTTCTTT,CASSAAASHTEAFF
TRBV5-4,TRBD1,few,13,TRBJ2-7,TGTGCCAGCAGCCCGGGACAGTTCTACGAGCAGTACTTC,CASSPGQFYEQYF
TRBV10-3,-,many,13,TRBJ2-5,TGTGCCATCAGTGTTGACCGCCCGGAGACCCAGTACTTC,CAISVDRPETQYF